This TCR beta chain was recovered during a study of vaccination and CD4 T cells after COVID-19. Study-level background: Collection of post-COVID samples occurred a median approximately 97 days after diagnosis, spanning a range of 35 to 161. Overlapping peptides of the spike proteins of SARS-CoV-2, HCoV-NL63, HCoV-OC43 and HCoV-229E were used for cell stimulation.

The Oncomine TCR Beta short-read assay sequenced DNA from cultured CD4+ T cells. TCRdb independently ran MiXCR on the PCR reads; one entry per CDR3 protein. The sample consists of some 14,000 distinct CDR3 sequences, 56% of them appearing once. With respect to this clonotype: Antigen: not known.

The germline V and J ends were trimmed by 3 bases and 8 bases, with 13 bases remaining between them. This CDR3 contains 12 residues. From germline, CDR1 is DFQATT and CDR2 SNEGSKA (reference sequence). Treatment described: approximately 9-day PBMC culture with coronavirus spike peptide pools or control peptides (ViraFEST assay). Peptide-pool expansion of antigen-specific T cells preceded TCR sequencing in ViraFEST. IL-2 (approximately 10 IU/ml) and peptide pools (roughly 10 ug/ml) were added to cultures of under 2.5 million PBMCs per well. The chain combines TRBV20-1 with TRBJ1-2; D might be TRBD1 (5 bases). The source is a human donor who had recovered from COVID-19. The specimen was CD4+ T cells from blood, cultured in vitro. The chain's CDR3 is CSASRQGEGYTF. DNA of the CDR3: TGCAGTGCTAGTCGGCAGGGTGAGGGCTACACCTTC.